This entry describes one T cell receptor beta chain. Antigen: not known. The data are from a study of response to subunit inactivated influenza vaccine. Whole-study results and caveats: The authors proposed limited new T cell recruitment per seasonal influenza vaccination.

TCRdb re-analysed the RT-PCR reads in MiXCR, keeping a single row per CDR3 protein. This sample has around 170,000 distinct CDR3 sequences; roughly 10% occur once, and the top ten carry 35% to 40%. The V end was cut by 4 bases, the J end by 7 bases, with 14 bases between. The CDR3 is 12 residues long. The germline V gene has CDR1 SQVTM and CDR2 ANQGSEA. Sequenced material: CD8+ T cells sorted from PBMCs, taken around 25 months after vaccination. This clonotype was sampled from a man between 50 and 69 years old who received an inactivated influenza vaccine. The chain is built from TRBV29-1 and TRBJ2-7, with D maybe TRBD2 (6 bases). CDR3 loop: CSVVLAPGEQYF. DNA for the CDR3: TGCAGCGTTGTACTAGCCCCAGGGGAGCAGTACTTC.